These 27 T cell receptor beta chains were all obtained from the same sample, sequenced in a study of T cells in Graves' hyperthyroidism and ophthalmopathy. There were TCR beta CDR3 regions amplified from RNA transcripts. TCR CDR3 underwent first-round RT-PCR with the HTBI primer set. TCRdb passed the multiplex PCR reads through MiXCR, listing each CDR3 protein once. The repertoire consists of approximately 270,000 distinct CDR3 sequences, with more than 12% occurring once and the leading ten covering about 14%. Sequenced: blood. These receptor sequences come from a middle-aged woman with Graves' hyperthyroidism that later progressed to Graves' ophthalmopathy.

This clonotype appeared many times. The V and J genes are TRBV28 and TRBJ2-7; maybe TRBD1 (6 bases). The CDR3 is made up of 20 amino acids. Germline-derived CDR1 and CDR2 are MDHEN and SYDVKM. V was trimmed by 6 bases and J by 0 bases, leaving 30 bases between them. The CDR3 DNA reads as TGTGCCAGCAGCCTGGTCTCCGGGACAAGACCCTTTACGACCTCCTACGAGCAGTACTTC. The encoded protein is CASSLVSGTRPFTTSYEQYF.

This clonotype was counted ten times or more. The CDR3, as DNA: TGTGCCAGCAGGCGACAGGGGCCCAATCAGCCCCAGCATTTT. Translating gives CASRRQGPNQPQHF. The gene calls are TRBV12-3 or TRBV12-4 and TRBJ1-5; 8 nucleotides agree with TRBD1. Trimming cost V 6 bases and J 3 bases; bases outside gene matches: 4. This CDR3 spans 14 amino acids.

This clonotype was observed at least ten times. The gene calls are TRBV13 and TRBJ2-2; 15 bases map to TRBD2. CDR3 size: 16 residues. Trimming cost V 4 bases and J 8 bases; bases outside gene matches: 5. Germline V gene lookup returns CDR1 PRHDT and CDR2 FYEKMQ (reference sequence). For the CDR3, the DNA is TGTGCCAGCAGCTCCGGGACTAGCGGGAGGACAGGGGAGCTGTTTTTT. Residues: CASSSGTSGRTGELFF.

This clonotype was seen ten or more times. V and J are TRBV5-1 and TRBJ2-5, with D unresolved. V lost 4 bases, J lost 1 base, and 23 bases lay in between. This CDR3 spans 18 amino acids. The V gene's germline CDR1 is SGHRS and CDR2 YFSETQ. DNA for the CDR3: TGCGCCAGCAGCCTTGGCGGTACGAGGCAGCGTACCCAAGAGACCCAGTACTTC. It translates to CASSLGGTRQRTQETQYF.

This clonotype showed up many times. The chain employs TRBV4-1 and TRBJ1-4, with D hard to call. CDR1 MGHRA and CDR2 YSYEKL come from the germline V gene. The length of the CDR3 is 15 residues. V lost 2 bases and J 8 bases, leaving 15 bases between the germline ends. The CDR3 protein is CASSQWEVLGEKLFF. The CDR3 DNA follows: TGCGCCAGCAGCCAATGGGAGGTTCTGGGGGAAAAACTGTTTTTT.

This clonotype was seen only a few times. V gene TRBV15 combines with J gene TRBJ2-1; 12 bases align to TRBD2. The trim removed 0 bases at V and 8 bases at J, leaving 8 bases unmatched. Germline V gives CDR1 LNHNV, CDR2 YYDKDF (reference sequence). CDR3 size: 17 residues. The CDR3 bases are TGTGCCACCAGCAGAGATTCCACTAGCGGGAGGTCCGATGAGCAGTTCTTC. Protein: CATSRDSTSGRSDEQFF.

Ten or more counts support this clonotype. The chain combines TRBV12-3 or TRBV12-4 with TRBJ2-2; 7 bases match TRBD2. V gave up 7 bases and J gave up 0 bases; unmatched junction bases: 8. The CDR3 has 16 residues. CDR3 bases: TGTGCCAGCATTACTCTGGGGGGGTCGAACACCGGGGAGCTGTTTTTT. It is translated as CASITLGGSNTGELFF.

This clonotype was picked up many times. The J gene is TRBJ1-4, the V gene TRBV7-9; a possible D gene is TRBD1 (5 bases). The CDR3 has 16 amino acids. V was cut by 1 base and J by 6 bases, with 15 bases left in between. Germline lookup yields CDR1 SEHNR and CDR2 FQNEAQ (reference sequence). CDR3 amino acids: CASSLGIGAIDEKLFF. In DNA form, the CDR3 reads TGTGCCAGCAGCTTAGGCATAGGGGCGATAGATGAAAAACTGTTTTTT.

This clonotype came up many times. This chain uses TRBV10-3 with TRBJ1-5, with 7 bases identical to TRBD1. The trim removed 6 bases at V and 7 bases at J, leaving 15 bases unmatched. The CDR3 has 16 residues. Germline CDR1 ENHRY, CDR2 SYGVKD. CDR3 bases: TGTGCCATCAGCCACCGGGGGACAGCCGGGGGGCAGCCCCAGCATTTT. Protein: CAISHRGTAGGQPQHF.

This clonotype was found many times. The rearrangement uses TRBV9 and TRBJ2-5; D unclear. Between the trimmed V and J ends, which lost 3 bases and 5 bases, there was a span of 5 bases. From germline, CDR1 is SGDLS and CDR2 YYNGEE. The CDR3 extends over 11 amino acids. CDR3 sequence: CASSAAETQYF. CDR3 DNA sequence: TGTGCCAGCAGCGCCGCGGAGACCCAGTACTTC.

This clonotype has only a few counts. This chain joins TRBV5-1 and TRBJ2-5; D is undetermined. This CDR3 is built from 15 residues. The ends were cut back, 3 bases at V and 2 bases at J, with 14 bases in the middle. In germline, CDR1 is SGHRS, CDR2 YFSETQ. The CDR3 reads CASSWADGSQETQYF. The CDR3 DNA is TGCGCCAGCAGCTGGGCGGACGGATCTCAAGAGACCCAGTACTTC.

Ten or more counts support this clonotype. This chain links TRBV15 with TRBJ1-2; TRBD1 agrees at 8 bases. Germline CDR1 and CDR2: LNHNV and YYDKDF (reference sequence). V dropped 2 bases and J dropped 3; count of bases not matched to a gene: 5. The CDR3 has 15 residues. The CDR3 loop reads CATSRSGTGYYGYTF. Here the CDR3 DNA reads TGTGCCACCAGCAGATCCGGGACAGGCTACTATGGCTACACCTTC.

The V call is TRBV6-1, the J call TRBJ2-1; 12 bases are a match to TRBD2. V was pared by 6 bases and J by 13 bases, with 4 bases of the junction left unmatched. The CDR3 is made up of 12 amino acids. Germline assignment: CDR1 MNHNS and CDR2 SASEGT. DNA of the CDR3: TGTGCCAGCAGCCTAGCGGGAGGGCCTCAGTTCTTC. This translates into CASSLAGGPQFF.

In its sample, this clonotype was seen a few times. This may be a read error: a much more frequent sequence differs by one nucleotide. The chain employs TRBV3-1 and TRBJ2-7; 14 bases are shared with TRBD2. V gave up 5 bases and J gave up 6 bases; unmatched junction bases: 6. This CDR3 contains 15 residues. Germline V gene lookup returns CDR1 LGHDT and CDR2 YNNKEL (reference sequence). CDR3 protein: CASSLGLAGVFEQYF. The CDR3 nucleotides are TGTGCCAGCAGCTTGGGACTAGCGGGAGTCTTCGAGCAGTACTTC.

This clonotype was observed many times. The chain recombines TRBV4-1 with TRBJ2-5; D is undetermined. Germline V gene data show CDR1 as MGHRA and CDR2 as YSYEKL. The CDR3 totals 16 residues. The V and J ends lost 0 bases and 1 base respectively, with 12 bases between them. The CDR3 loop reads CASSQDGVGSQETQYF. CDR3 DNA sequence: TGCGCCAGCAGCCAAGATGGTGTGGGCAGCCAAGAGACCCAGTACTTC.

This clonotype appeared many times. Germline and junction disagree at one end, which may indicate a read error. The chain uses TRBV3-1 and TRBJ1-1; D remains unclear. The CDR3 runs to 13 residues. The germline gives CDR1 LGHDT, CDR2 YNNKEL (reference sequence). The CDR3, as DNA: TGTGCCGGCAGCCCCCCGGGAAGCACTGAAGCTTTCTTT. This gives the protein CAGSPPGSTEAFF.

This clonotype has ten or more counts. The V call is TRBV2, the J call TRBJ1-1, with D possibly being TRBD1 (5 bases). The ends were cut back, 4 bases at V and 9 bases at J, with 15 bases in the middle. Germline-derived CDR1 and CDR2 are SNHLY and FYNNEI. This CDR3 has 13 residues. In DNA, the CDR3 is TGTGCCAGCAGTGGTCAGGGCGGGCGTAAAGCTTTCTTT. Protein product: CASSGQGGRKAFF.

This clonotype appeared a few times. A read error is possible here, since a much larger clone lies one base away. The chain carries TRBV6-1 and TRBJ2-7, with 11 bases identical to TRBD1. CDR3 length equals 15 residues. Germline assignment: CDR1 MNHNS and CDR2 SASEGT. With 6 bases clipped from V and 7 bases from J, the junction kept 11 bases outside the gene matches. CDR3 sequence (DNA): TGTGCCAGCAGCCTCCGGACAGGGGGCAGGAAGGAGCAGTACTTC. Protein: CASSLRTGGRKEQYF.

The CDR3: CASSPGQGNEQYF. In DNA form, the CDR3 reads TGTGCCAGCTCACCAGGTCAAGGAAACGAGCAGTACTTC. V is TRBV18 and J is TRBJ2-7; the D is unclear. CDR1 is KGHSH, CDR2 LQKENI, per germline. The ends were cut back, 2 bases at V and 5 bases at J, with 10 bases in the middle. The CDR3 is 13 residues long.

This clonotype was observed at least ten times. Here the CDR3 reads CASTLRVSRINEQFF. DNA of the CDR3: TGTGCCAGCACCCTAAGGGTTTCCCGCATCAATGAGCAGTTCTTC. The chain is built from TRBV2 and TRBJ2-1; D remains unclear. Trimming took off 7 bases at V and 6 bases at J, with 19 bases between the two ends. Per germline, CDR1 SNHLY and CDR2 FYNNEI. The length of the CDR3 is 15 residues.

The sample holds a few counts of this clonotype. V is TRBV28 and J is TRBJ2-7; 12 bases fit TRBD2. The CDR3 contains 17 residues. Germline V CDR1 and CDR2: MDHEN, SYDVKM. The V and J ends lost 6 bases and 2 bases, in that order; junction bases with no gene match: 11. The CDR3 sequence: CASSQAASGRDTYEQYF. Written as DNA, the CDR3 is TGTGCCAGCAGCCAAGCCGCTAGCGGGAGGGATACCTACGAGCAGTACTTC.

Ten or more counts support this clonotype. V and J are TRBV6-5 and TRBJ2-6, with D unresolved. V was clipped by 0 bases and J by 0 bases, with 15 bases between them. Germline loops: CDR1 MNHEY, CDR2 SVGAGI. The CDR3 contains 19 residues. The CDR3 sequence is CASSYSFRRPSSGANVLTF. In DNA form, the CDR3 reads TGTGCCAGCAGTTACTCCTTCAGGCGACCAAGCTCTGGGGCCAACGTCCTGACTTTC.

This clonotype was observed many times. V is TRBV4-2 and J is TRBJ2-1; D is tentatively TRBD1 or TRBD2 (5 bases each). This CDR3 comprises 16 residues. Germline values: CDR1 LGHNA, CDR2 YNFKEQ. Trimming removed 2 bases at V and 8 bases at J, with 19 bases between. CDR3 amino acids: CASSQLSSGAKDEQFF. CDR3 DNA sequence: TGTGCCAGCAGCCAACTTTCGTCCGGGGCGAAGGATGAGCAGTTCTTC.

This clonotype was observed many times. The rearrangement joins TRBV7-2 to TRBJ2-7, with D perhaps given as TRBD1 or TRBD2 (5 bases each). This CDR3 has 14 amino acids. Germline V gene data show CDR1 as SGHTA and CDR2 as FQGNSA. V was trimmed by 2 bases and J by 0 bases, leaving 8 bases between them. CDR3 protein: CASSLRDRSYEQYF. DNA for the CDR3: TGTGCCAGCAGCTTACGGGACCGCTCCTACGAGCAGTACTTC.

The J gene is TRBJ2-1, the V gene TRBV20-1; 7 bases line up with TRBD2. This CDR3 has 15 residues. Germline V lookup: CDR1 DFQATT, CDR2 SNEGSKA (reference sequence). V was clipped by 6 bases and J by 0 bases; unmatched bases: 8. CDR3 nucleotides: TGCAGTGCCTCGCATAGCGGGTTCTCCTACAATGAGCAGTTCTTC. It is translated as CSASHSGFSYNEQFF.

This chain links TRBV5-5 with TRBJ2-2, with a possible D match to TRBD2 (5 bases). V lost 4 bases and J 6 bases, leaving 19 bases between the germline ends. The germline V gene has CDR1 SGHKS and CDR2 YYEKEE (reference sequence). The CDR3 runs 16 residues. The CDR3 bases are TGTGCCAGCAGCCCCTGGAGGCCGGGAACGGCCGGGGAGCTGTTTTTT. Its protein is CASSPWRPGTAGELFF.

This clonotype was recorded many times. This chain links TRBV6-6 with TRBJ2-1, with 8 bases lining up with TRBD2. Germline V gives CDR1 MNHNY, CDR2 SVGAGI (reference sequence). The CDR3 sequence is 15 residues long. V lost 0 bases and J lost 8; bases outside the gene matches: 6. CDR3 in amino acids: CASSYSGTSHDEQFF. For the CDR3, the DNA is TGTGCCAGCAGTTACTCTGGGACTAGTCATGATGAGCAGTTCTTC.